This TCR beta chain was found in a study of radiotherapy plus CTLA-4 blockade in lung cancer. Assay: immunoSEQ multiplex PCR; the TCRdb copy retains only in-frame clones and omits some. The sample consists of under 95,000 clones, around 80% of them appearing once. Germline V gene data show CDR1 as SEHNR and CDR2 as FQNEAQ (reference sequence). The CDR3 loop spans 14 amino acids. Trimming removed 5 bases from V and 0 bases from J; junction bases left unmatched: 1. Regarding the study as a whole: Researchers report tumor-derived TCR clones expanding in blood after radiotherapy plus ipilimumab.

Points on this clone: Its antigen is currently unknown.

This clonotype was sampled from a human donor with non-small cell lung cancer who had stable disease on radiotherapy plus ipilimumab. Sequences were derived from peripheral blood, sampled from a patient treated with radiotherapy plus ipilimumab. This rearrangement joins TRBV7-9 to TRBJ1-1, with 9 positions matching TRBD1. The CDR3 region is CASSRTGVNTEAFF. Here the CDR3 DNA reads TGTGCCAGCAGCCGGACAGGGGTGAACACTGAAGCTTTCTTT.